Listed below are T cell receptor beta chains from one sample, sequenced in a study of T-cell memory formation after mild COVID-19. TCRdb used MiXCR to reprocess the 5' RACE reads, holding one entry per CDR3 protein. The sample has a few hundred thousand distinct CDR3 sequences, 16% seen once; the top ten hold around 23%. Sequencing was performed on PBMCs or a T cell subset sorted from them (not recorded which). The receptors originated from a man between 18 and 29 years old who had mild COVID-19 (a few samples of this study predate the infection). Cell type and time point are not known. CDR3s include the opening cysteine and the closing phenylalanine or tryptophan. Fields, in order: V gene, clone size, J gene, CDR3 protein. Clone sizes are given selectively: once, few, many, or a class where the clone is expanded.

TRBV20-1	few	TRBJ1-6	CSARQGDSPLHF
TRBV6-6	NA	TRBJ2-3	CASSSVQHSDTQYF
TRBV7-2	NA	TRBJ2-1	CASSSPNYNEQFF
TRBV2	NA	TRBJ1-4	CASSDGGRGEKLFF
TRBV5-1	few	TRBJ1-3	CASSWGGSEETIYF
TRBV12-3/TRBV12-4	few	TRBJ1-6	CASRSHSPLHF
TRBV7-9	NA	TRBJ2-7	CASSSRGLFSYEQYF
TRBV6-5	few	TRBJ1-4	CASSSRDSATNEKLFF
TRBV14	NA	TRBJ2-5	CASSQTIRQETQYF
TRBV12-3/TRBV12-4	NA	TRBJ1-2	CASSPPGMYGYTF
TRBV2	NA	TRBJ2-3	CASSEGGRGRTDTQYF
TRBV5-1	NA	TRBJ2-7	CASTLGDEQYF
TRBV5-1	NA	TRBJ1-1	CASSLPPPNTEAFF
TRBV18	few	TRBJ2-2	CASSPPGTLVNTGELFF
TRBV24-1	NA	TRBJ1-1	CATSDLRDLNEAFF
TRBV30	few	TRBJ2-3	CAWSRGLAGGTDTQYF
TRBV5-1	few	TRBJ2-2	CASSPSPSGGLNTGELFF
TRBV18	NA	TRBJ2-3	CASSPQARSTDTQYF
TRBV10-3	many	TRBJ2-7	CAPRVRMTYEQYF
TRBV2	many	TRBJ1-2	CASSEALSWREWGYTF
TRBV7-2	few	TRBJ2-5	CASNSGGAGETQYF
TRBV11-1	NA	TRBJ2-5	CASTDSNTAQTQYF
TRBV20-1	few	TRBJ1-5	CSVIRVGISNQPQHF
TRBV7-2	few	TRBJ2-3	CASSPGAAGATDTQYF
TRBV7-9	few	TRBJ2-5	CASRGLYQETQYF
TRBV27	NA	TRBJ1-1	CASTKGYGSDTEAFF
TRBV6-6	NA	TRBJ1-2	CASVGANYGYTF
TRBV2	NA	TRBJ1-1	CATRGQQNTEAFF
TRBV7-8	NA	TRBJ2-5	CASSLGGFLETQYF
TRBV20-1	NA	TRBJ1-1	CSAHRVDSWYDTEAFF
TRBV6-6	few	TRBJ1-2	CASSNPGQEGYTF
TRBV10-3	many	TRBJ2-6	CAISEQPGTHLPGANVLTF
TRBV4-1	NA	TRBJ2-5	CASSQGLAGVLGGTQYF
TRBV29-1	NA	TRBJ2-2	CSVEGVEGQEHTGELFF
TRBV7-9	NA	TRBJ2-3	CASSSGLASDTQYF
TRBV7-8	NA	TRBJ2-5	CASSSQGGYQETQYF
TRBV5-1	many	TRBJ2-7	CASSLGRLEQYF
TRBV7-9	NA	TRBJ1-6	CASSNTGLRGPHF
TRBV5-6	few	TRBJ1-2	CASSLGTGIWGYTF
TRBV10-2	NA	TRBJ1-4	CASKGQSNEKLFF
TRBV7-2	few	TRBJ2-5	CASSFQRGGQETQYF
TRBV6-2/TRBV6-3	NA	TRBJ1-5	CATSGQVGQPQHF
TRBV7-3	NA	TRBJ2-1	CASSLTIGGTGRNEQFF
TRBV30	few	TRBJ2-3	CAWGTGVTDTQYF
TRBV11-2	many	TRBJ1-5	CASSLIGYNQPQHF
TRBV12-3/TRBV12-4	few	TRBJ2-7	CASSWTPYEQYF
TRBV12-3/TRBV12-4	few	TRBJ2-1	CASSFIAVSYNEQFF
TRBV28	NA	TRBJ1-4	CASSYQGSNEKLFF
TRBV9	NA	TRBJ1-3	CASSVEGAYGNTIYF
TRBV7-3	NA	TRBJ2-3	CASSQGLAGPTDTQYF
TRBV6-2/TRBV6-3	NA	TRBJ2-7	CASSYWTGSDEQYF
TRBV4-1	few	TRBJ2-1	CASALFGGPDNEQFF
TRBV5-1	NA	TRBJ2-7	CASSFSSGSYEQYF